The clone carrying this T cell receptor beta chain was detected only a few times. This specimen belongs to a study of blood T cell repertoires in COVID-19. Only in-frame clones appear in the TCRdb table, and some are missing; sequencing was by immunoSEQ multiplex PCR. Counted here are about 110,000 clones, 82% occurring once; the ten biggest clones make up 15% to 20%. V gave up 5 bases and J gave up 1 base; unmatched junction bases: 5. The CDR3 extends over 17 amino acids. Germline CDR1 is LGHDT and CDR2 is YNNKEL (reference sequence). The receptor comes from a woman in her sixties with acute or convalescent COVID-19. V and J are TRBV3-1 (or the pseudogene TRBV3-2) and TRBJ2-2, with 12 nucleotides matching TRBD2. Sequences were obtained from peripheral blood. This CDR3 is CASSLTSGGLNTGELFF. CDR3 bases: TGTGCCAGCAGCTTGACTAGCGGGGGATTGAACACCGGGGAGCTGTTTTTT.